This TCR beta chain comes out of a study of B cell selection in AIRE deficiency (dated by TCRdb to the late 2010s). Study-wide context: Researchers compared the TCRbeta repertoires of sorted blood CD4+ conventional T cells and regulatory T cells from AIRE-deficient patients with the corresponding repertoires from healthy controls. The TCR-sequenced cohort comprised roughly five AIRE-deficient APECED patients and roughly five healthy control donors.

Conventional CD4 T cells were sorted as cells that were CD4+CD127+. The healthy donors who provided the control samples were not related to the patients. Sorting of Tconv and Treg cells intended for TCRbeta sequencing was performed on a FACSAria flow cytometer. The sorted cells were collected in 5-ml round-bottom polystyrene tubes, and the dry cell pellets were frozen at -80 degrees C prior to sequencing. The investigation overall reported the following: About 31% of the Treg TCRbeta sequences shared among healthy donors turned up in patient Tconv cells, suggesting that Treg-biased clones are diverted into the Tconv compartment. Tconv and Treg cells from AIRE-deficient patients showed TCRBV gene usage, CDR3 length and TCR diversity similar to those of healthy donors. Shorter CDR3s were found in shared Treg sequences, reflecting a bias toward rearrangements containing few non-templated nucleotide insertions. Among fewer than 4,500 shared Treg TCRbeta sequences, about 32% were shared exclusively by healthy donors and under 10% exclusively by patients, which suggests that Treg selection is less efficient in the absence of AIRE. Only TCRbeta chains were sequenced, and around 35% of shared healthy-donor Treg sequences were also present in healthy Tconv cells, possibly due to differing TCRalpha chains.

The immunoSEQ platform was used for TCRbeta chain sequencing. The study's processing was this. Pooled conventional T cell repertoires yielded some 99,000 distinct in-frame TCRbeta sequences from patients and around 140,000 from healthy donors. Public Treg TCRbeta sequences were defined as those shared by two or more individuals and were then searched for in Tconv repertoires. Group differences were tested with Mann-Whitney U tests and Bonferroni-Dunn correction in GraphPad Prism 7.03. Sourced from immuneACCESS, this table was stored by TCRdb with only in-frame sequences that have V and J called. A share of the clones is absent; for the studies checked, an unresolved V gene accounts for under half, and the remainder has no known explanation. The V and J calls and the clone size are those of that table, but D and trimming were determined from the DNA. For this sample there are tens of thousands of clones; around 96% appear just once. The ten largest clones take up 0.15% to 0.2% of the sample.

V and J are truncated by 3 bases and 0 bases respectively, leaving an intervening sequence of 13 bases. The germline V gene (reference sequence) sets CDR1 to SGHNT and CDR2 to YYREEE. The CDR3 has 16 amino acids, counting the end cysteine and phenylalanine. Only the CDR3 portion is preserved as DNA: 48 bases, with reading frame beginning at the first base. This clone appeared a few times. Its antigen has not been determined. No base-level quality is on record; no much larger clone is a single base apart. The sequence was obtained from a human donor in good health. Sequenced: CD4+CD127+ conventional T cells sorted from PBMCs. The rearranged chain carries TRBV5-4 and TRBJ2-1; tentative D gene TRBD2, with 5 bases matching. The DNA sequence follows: TGTGCCAGCAGCTGGGCGAGTACTAGCTCCTACAATGAGCAGTTCTTC. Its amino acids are CASSWASTSSYNEQFF.